These T cell receptor beta chains were read from a single sample in a study of T cells after yellow fever vaccination. One entry per CDR3 protein, called by TCRdb with MiXCR from the 5' RACE reads. The sample includes around 350,000 distinct CDR3 sequences, approximately 10% of them seen just once. Material: PBMCs, obtained on the day of the first yellow fever vaccination. These TCRs come from a man aged 18 to 30 who received the YFV17D yellow fever vaccine. Each CDR3 is given with its conserved first and last residue. Each record gives: J gene, clone size, V gene, D gene, CDR3 length, CDR3 DNA, CDR3 protein. A D gene is named only where the DNA matches it firmly. Clone sizes are given selectively: once, few, many, or a class where the clone is expanded.

TRBJ2-1 NA TRBV3-1 NA 15 TGTGCCAGCAGCCAAGGGGGGGTACCCTACAATGAGCAGTTCTTC CASSQGGVPYNEQFF
TRBJ1-6 NA TRBV15 NA 15 TGTGCCACCAGCAGAGATCCGGGGAATGATTCACCCCTCCACTTT CATSRDPGNDSPLHF
TRBJ2-5 many TRBV7-2 NA 13 TGTGCCAGCAGGAAAGTGGGGGCAGAGACCCAGTACTTC CASRKVGAETQYF
TRBJ2-2 few TRBV18 TRBD1 19 TGTGCCAGCTCACAAGAGGACAGGGCGGAAATTACGAACACCGGGGAGCTGTTTTTT CASSQEDRAEITNTGELFF
TRBJ2-5 few TRBV5-1 NA 15 TGCGCCAGCAGCGGGGCAGGGTATCCCCAAGAGACCCAGTACTTC CASSGAGYPQETQYF
TRBJ2-6 few TRBV19 TRBD1 17 TGTGCCAGCAGACTCAGGGGGCGCTTGTCTGGGGCCAACGTCCTGACTTTC CASRLRGRLSGANVLTF
TRBJ2-5 NA TRBV7-9 NA 15 TGTGCCAGCAGCCCCCCTAGGACGGGCAAAGAGACCCAGTACTTC CASSPPRTGKETQYF
TRBJ2-2 few TRBV7-8 NA 19 TGTGCCAGCAGCTTAAGTTCGGGCGGGGGCCTCTCGAACACCGGGGAGCTGTTTTTT CASSLSSGGGLSNTGELFF
TRBJ1-4 NA TRBV5-6 NA 14 TGTGCCAGCAGCCCTGGACTGGGGCTTGAAAAACTGTTTTTT CASSPGLGLEKLFF
TRBJ2-3 few TRBV6-1 TRBD2 13 TGTGCCAGCCAGCGGGACCTCACAGATACGCAGTATTTT CASQRDLTDTQYF
TRBJ2-3 few TRBV10-3 TRBD1 14 TGTGCCATCATGAGGGAAGGGGGCGCAGATACGCAGTATTTT CAIMREGGADTQYF
TRBJ1-1 few TRBV5-4 NA 13 TGTGCCAGCAGCTCCAGGAGGTACACTGAAGCTTTCTTT CASSSRRYTEAFF
TRBJ1-1 NA TRBV12-3/TRBV12-4 NA 15 TGTGCCAGCAGCCCCCTCACAGGGTCTAGCACTGAAGCTTTCTTT CASSPLTGSSTEAFF
TRBJ1-6 few TRBV4-1 NA 18 TGCGCCAGCAGCCAAGATGCCCCTAAGGGCACCTATAATTCACCCCTCCACTTT CASSQDAPKGTYNSPLHF
TRBJ2-5 NA TRBV6-1 TRBD2 16 TGTGCCAGCAGCCCCTGGACTAGCGGGGAACAAGAGACCCAGTACTTC CASSPWTSGEQETQYF
TRBJ2-7 NA TRBV18 NA 13 TGTGCCAGCTCACCCGACAGCTCCTACGAGCAGTACTTC CASSPDSSYEQYF
TRBJ2-1 few TRBV7-9 TRBD1 15 TGTGCCAGCAGCTTAACAGGGGGCTCGGACAATGAGCAGTTCTTC CASSLTGGSDNEQFF
TRBJ2-3 NA TRBV6-1 NA 17 TGTGCCAGCAGGGAGCGCACACTAGCTATTTCCACAGATACGCAGTATTTT CASRERTLAISTDTQYF
TRBJ2-3 NA TRBV29-1 TRBD1 14 TGCAGCGACACGACAGGGGCTAGCACAGATACGCAGTATTTT CSDTTGASTDTQYF
TRBJ2-2 few TRBV5-6 NA 12 TGTGCCAGCAGCCCCGGGGCCGGGGAGCTGTTTTTT CASSPGAGELFF
TRBJ2-1 NA TRBV4-1 NA 16 TGCGCCAGCAGCCTCCCACAGGGGACAGTTGGAGGGGAGCAGTTCTTC CASSLPQGTVGGEQFF
TRBJ2-7 few TRBV15 NA 17 TGTGCCACCAGCAGAGATTTGCGGACTTCGAGCTCCTACGAGCAGTACTTC CATSRDLRTSSSYEQYF
TRBJ2-1 few TRBV7-2 TRBD1 15 TGTGCCAGCAGCGGCAGGGACAGGGGTGTGCCTGAGCAGTTCTTC CASSGRDRGVPEQFF
TRBJ2-5 NA TRBV18 NA 13 TGTGCCAGCTCACCACCGCAGCGGGAGACCCAGTACTTC CASSPPQRETQYF
TRBJ2-7 few TRBV13 NA 15 TGTGCCAGCAGCTTAGAGCGCAGGGCCGGCTACGAGCAGTACTTC CASSLERRAGYEQYF
TRBJ1-1 many TRBV5-1 NA 15 TGCGCCAGCAGCTTGGAGACCTCGGGATTGACTGAAGCTTTCTTT CASSLETSGLTEAFF
TRBJ2-3 NA TRBV5-1 TRBD2 16 TGCGCCAGCAGCGGAGGGACTAGCGGATTCACAGATACGCAGTATTTT CASSGGTSGFTDTQYF
TRBJ2-3 few TRBV5-6 TRBD1 15 TGTGCCAGCAGCAGACAAGGACAGGCGACAGATACGCAGTATTTT CASSRQGQATDTQYF
TRBJ2-3 few TRBV7-2 TRBD2 15 TGTGCCAGCAGCGTAGGACTAGCGGGCACAGATACGCAGTATTTT CASSVGLAGTDTQYF
TRBJ2-7 NA TRBV29-1 NA 15 TGCAGCGTTGAATTTCTTGGGCAAAGCTCCTACGAGCAGTACTTC CSVEFLGQSSYEQYF
TRBJ1-5 NA TRBV12-3/TRBV12-4 NA 13 TGTGCCAGCAGTTTGGCGGGACCTCAGCCCCAGCATTTT CASSLAGPQPQHF
TRBJ1-2 few TRBV6-2/TRBV6-3 NA 13 TGTGCCAGCAGCGGGACGGTTGGCTATGGCTACACCTTC CASSGTVGYGYTF
TRBJ2-1 many TRBV9 NA 14 TGTGCCAGCAGCGGTAGCGGATCCTACAATGAGCAGTTCTTC CASSGSGSYNEQFF
TRBJ2-2 few TRBV4-3 NA 17 TGCGCCAGCAGCCGGATCGGGAACTCATTAAACACCGGGGAGCTGTTTTTT CASSRIGNSLNTGELFF
TRBJ1-1 many TRBV5-1 NA 13 TGCGCCAGCAGCTTCGGGGGGAACACTGAAGCTTTCTTT CASSFGGNTEAFF
TRBJ1-2 few TRBV12-3/TRBV12-4 TRBD1 12 TGTGCCAGCAGTCCAGGGGGACTTGGCTACACCTTC CASSPGGLGYTF
TRBJ2-7 few TRBV21-1 NA 15 TGTGCCAGCAGCACTTACGAGAGGGGGACAGGGGGCCGGAACTTC CASSTYERGTGGRNF
TRBJ1-3 many TRBV5-1 NA 15 TGCGCCAGCAGCTTGGACAGACTTTCTGGAAACACCATATATTTT CASSLDRLSGNTIYF
TRBJ2-5 NA TRBV5-1 TRBD1 15 TGCGCCAGCAGCTCTATTCCCAGGGGGCAAGAGACCCAGTACTTC CASSSIPRGQETQYF